These 31 T cell receptor beta chains were all obtained from the same sample, sequenced in a study of technical replicates of blood from a few donors. The data were produced by immunoSEQ multiplex PCR, yet TCRdb's version contains in-frame clones alone and is incomplete. The sample holds about 59,000 clones, 80% to 90% seen once. Input material: PBMCs. These receptors all stem from a human donor in good health. Some clones in this sample may be carry-over from other donors' samples.

The count of this clone is one. The chain combines TRBV10-2 with TRBJ2-1, with TRBD2 matching over 10 bases. The CDR3 is made up of 17 amino acids. Germline V gene lookup returns CDR1 WSHSY and CDR2 SAAADI. The V and J ends lost 0 bases and 4 bases, in that order; junction bases with no gene match: 6. The CDR3 region is CASSESSGGLAYNEQFF. CDR3 in DNA: TGCGCCAGCAGTGAGTCGTCTGGGGGACTAGCGTACAATGAGCAGTTCTTC.

The chain has TRBV5-4 and TRBJ1-2; 9 nucleotides match TRBD1. The CDR3 loop spans 16 amino acids. Looked up from germline, CDR1 is SGHNT and CDR2 is YYREEE (reference sequence). The ends lost 3 bases at V and 4 bases at J; junction bases unmatched: 10. CDR3 DNA sequence: TGTGCCAGCAGCTCTAGGACAGGGGAGGTGGTCTATGGCTACACCTTC. It yields the protein CASSSRTGEVVYGYTF.

This sequence joins TRBV6-5 and TRBJ1-5; D unresolved. Between the trimmed V and J ends, which lost 0 bases and 3 bases, there was a span of 6 bases. CDR1 and CDR2 from the germline V gene are MNHEY and SVGAGI. CDR3 length: 14 amino acids. CDR3 protein: CASSYSAFNQPQHF. The CDR3 bases are TGTGCCAGCAGTTACTCAGCTTTCAATCAGCCCCAGCATTTT.

This clone was seen a handful of times. The V gene is TRBV5-6, the J gene TRBJ2-1; 9 positions match TRBD2. Germline CDR1 is SGHDT and CDR2 is YYEEEE. V shed 7 bases and J 7 bases; nucleotides not matched to a gene: 6. The CDR3 length is 13 residues. CDR3 in DNA: TGTGCCAGCCGCGGGAGGGCGTCAAATGAGCAGTTCTTC. This codes for CASRGRASNEQFF. Full variable domain (outside the CDR3, taken from reference TRBV5-6 and TRBJ2-1): DAGVTQSPTHLIKTRGQQVTLRCSPKSGHDTVSWYQQALGQGPQFIFQYYEEEERQRGNFPDRFSGHQFPNYSSELNVNALLLGDSALYLCASRGRASNEQFFGPGTRLTVL.

V and J are TRBV5-6 and TRBJ2-7; D is unresolved. The CDR3 loop spans 13 amino acids. Per the germline V gene, CDR1 is SGHDT and CDR2 is YYEEEE. V was pared by 0 bases and J by 1 base, with 5 bases between. CDR3 coding DNA: TGTGCCAGCAGCTTGGATCCTTCCTACGAGCAGTACTTC. This codes for CASSLDPSYEQYF.

The rearrangement links TRBV5-1 to TRBJ2-5; tentative D call: TRBD2 (6 bases). Germline CDR1 SGHRS, CDR2 YFSETQ. The CDR3 has 13 amino acids. The V end lost 4 bases, the J end lost 4 bases, and 11 bases lay between the germline ends. The CDR3 region is CASSPGRGETQYF. DNA of the CDR3: TGCGCCAGCAGCCCCGGGAGAGGAGAGACCCAGTACTTC.

This clone has only one observation. The rearrangement uses TRBV6-6 and TRBJ1-5, with no clear D. The CDR3 has 13 residues. The germline V and J ends were trimmed by 2 bases and 4 bases, with 6 bases remaining between them. Germline CDR1 is MNHNY and CDR2 is SVGAGI (reference sequence). The CDR3 DNA reads TGTGCCAGCAGTTACGGTAGTAATCAGCCCCAGCATTTT. Amino acids: CASSYGSNQPQHF.

This sequence joins TRBV6-5 and TRBJ2-1; 7 nucleotides line up with TRBD2. This CDR3 contains 16 residues. V lost 4 bases to trimming and J lost 6 bases; unmatched junction nucleotides: 12. Looked up from germline, CDR1 is MNHEY and CDR2 is SVGAGI. CDR3 region: CASSSVGGSPTNEQFF. The CDR3 DNA follows: TGTGCCAGCAGTTCCGTGGGCGGGAGCCCCACCAATGAGCAGTTCTTC.

The V call is TRBV5-6, the J call TRBJ1-1; no definite D call. CDR1 and CDR2 from the germline V gene are SGHDT and YYEEEE. CDR3 length: 11 residues. V lost 0 bases and J lost 7, with 4 bases in between. CDR3: CASSLVDEAFF. CDR3 coding DNA: TGTGCCAGCAGCTTGGTAGATGAAGCTTTCTTT.

This chain connects TRBV6-5 to TRBJ2-2; the D gene is possibly TRBD1 (6 bases). This CDR3 comprises 16 residues. Germline lookup yields CDR1 MNHEY and CDR2 SVGAGI. Trimming took off 3 bases at V and 5 bases at J, with 16 bases between the two ends. CDR3 bases: TGTGCCAGCAGTTATGCAGGGGCGCCTGGTACCGGGGAGCTGTTTTTT. It specifies CASSYAGAPGTGELFF.

The genes are TRBV2 and TRBJ2-2; possible D gene TRBD1, 5 bases. This CDR3 has 13 residues. Germline V CDR1 and CDR2: SNHLY, FYNNEI. Trimming stripped 6 bases from V and 3 bases from J, with 8 bases between. The CDR3 region is CASRDTYTGELFF. CDR3 sequence (DNA): TGTGCCAGCAGGGACACTTACACCGGGGAGCTGTTTTTT.

The CDR3, as DNA: TGTGCCAGTAGCCAACTAGCGGGAGGGATAGATACGCAGTATTTT. Its protein product is CASSQLAGGIDTQYF. The chain recombines TRBV19 with TRBJ2-3; 13 bases fit TRBD2. CDR3 length equals 15 residues. CDR1 LNHDA and CDR2 SQIVND come from the germline V gene (reference sequence). V dropped 6 bases and J dropped 5; count of bases not matched to a gene: 5.

There are a few counts of this clone. The chain employs TRBV6-5 and TRBJ1-6, with TRBD1 identical over 10 bases. The CDR3 is made up of 14 amino acids. The V gene end was trimmed by 4 bases and the J gene end by 9 bases; junction bases not matched to a gene: 3. CDR1 and CDR2 from the germline V gene are MNHEY and SVGAGI. CDR3 sequence reads: CASSSGQGLSPLHF. Here the CDR3 DNA reads TGTGCCAGCAGTTCGGGACAGGGGCTTTCACCCCTCCACTTT.

V usage is TRBV5-1 and J usage is TRBJ2-1; 7 nucleotides match TRBD2. V was clipped by 0 bases and J by 7 bases; unmatched bases: 4. The germline V gene has CDR1 SGHRS and CDR2 YFSETQ. CDR3 size: 14 residues. In nucleotides, the CDR3 is TGCGCCAGCAGCTTGGAGCGGGGTGAGAATGAGCAGTTCTTC. Translation gives CASSLERGENEQFF.

V and J are TRBV7-3 and TRBJ2-3; 12 nucleotides agree with TRBD2. The CDR3 is 14 residues long. The germline V gene encodes CDR1 SGHTA and CDR2 FQGTGA. V shed 4 bases and J 7 bases; nucleotides not matched to a gene: 3. The CDR3 region has the DNA TGTGCCAGCAGCTCGGGACTAGCGGGCAATACGCAGTATTTT. It translates to CASSSGLAGNTQYF.

The chain uses TRBV5-4 and TRBJ1-5; TRBD1 matches at 7 bases. V trimming: 2 bases; J trimming: 7 bases; junction bases outside the gene matches: 9. This CDR3 has 15 residues. Germline CDR1 SGHNT, CDR2 YYREEE (reference sequence). CDR3 nucleotide sequence: TGTGCCAGCAGCTTCGGAACAGGGGCAGGGCAGCCCCAGCATTTT. It encodes CASSFGTGAGQPQHF.

The chain carries TRBV7-3 and TRBJ1-5; the match to TRBD1 covers 8 bases. V was pared by 5 bases and J by 0 bases, with 18 bases of the junction left unmatched. The CDR3 is made up of 20 amino acids. Germline V CDR1 and CDR2: SGHTA, FQGTGA. Here the CDR3 DNA reads TGTGCCAGCAGCCTCTCTGGGTGGGACAGGCCAATTCATAGCAATCAGCCCCAGCATTTT. Protein: CASSLSGWDRPIHSNQPQHF.

This chain joins TRBV4-1 and TRBJ1-4; D is unresolved. The CDR3 runs 15 residues. CDR1 MGHRA and CDR2 YSYEKL come from the germline V gene. Trimming took off 4 bases at V and 3 bases at J, with 12 bases between the two ends. CDR3 in DNA: TGCGCCAGCAGCCCCTCTGGGCCCTCTAATGAAAAACTGTTTTTT. This codes for CASSPSGPSNEKLFF.

The chain has TRBV19 and TRBJ1-2, with 7 bases fitting TRBD1. V lost 5 bases, J lost 4 bases, and 10 bases stayed unmatched. Germline-derived CDR1 and CDR2 are LNHDA and SQIVND (reference sequence). The CDR3 consists of 15 residues. The CDR3 reads CASSASTGALYGYTF. CDR3 DNA: TGTGCCAGTAGTGCCTCAACAGGGGCCCTCTATGGCTACACCTTC. Full variable domain (remainder filled in from reference TRBV19 and TRBJ1-2): DGGITQSPKYLFRKEGQNVTLSCEQNLNHDAMYWYRQDPGQGLRLIYYSQIVNDFQKGDIAEGYSVSREKKESFPLTVTSAQKNPTAFYLCASSASTGALYGYTFGSGTRLTVV.

J is TRBJ1-6 and V is TRBV6-1, with a tentative D call TRBD1 (6 bases). Trimming removed 2 bases at V and 6 bases at J, with 11 bases between. Germline V gives CDR1 MNHNS, CDR2 SASEGT. This CDR3 region has 15 residues. CDR3 sequence (DNA): TGTGCCAGCAGTGAAATCGGACAGCTTAATTCACCCCTCCACTTT. Translating gives CASSEIGQLNSPLHF.

This chain joins TRBV27 and TRBJ1-5; maybe TRBD1 (5 bases). Deletions cut 8 bases from V and 0 bases from J, with 14 bases between. The germline CDR1 and CDR2 sequences are MNHEY and SMNVEV (reference sequence). This CDR3 spans 15 amino acids. CDR3 sequence (DNA): TGTGCCAGCGGAGCGACAGCGTATAGCAATCAGCCCCAGCATTTT. It translates to CASGATAYSNQPQHF.

This chain links TRBV28 with TRBJ1-2; 9 bases match TRBD1. CDR1 is MDHEN and CDR2 is SYDVKM in the germline V gene. Unmatched junction bases numbered 9, after V lost 5 bases and J lost 5 bases. The CDR3 has 15 residues. The CDR3 DNA reads TGTGCCAGCAGTCCTCGGACAGGGGATGGGTATGGCTACACCTTC. This translates into CASSPRTGDGYGYTF.

This chain joins TRBV10-3 and TRBJ2-7; maybe TRBD2 (6 bases). V was clipped by 6 bases and J by 0 bases, with 15 bases between them. CDR3 length: 15 amino acids. Germline V gene sequence: CDR1 ENHRY, CDR2 SYGVKD. The CDR3 is CAISQGLEVSYEQYF. CDR3 bases: TGTGCCATCAGCCAGGGACTCGAAGTCTCCTACGAGCAGTACTTC.

The rearrangement uses TRBV5-1 and TRBJ2-1; the D gene is possibly TRBD2 (7 bases). Germline-derived CDR1 and CDR2 are SGHRS and YFSETQ. Between the trimmed V and J ends, which lost 1 base and 8 bases, there was a span of 16 bases. This CDR3 is 15 amino acids long. The CDR3 protein is CASSLRGGALDEQFF. DNA for the CDR3: TGCGCCAGCAGCTTGCGAGGGGGGGCTCTCGATGAGCAGTTCTTC.

V gene TRBV5-1 combines with J gene TRBJ2-7; perhaps TRBD2 as D (6 bases). V was trimmed by 1 base and J by 1 base, leaving 15 bases between them. The V gene's germline CDR1 is SGHRS and CDR2 YFSETQ. The CDR3 totals 16 residues. The CDR3 DNA sequence: TGCGCCAGCAGCTTGCTGCTAGCGAGAAAATCCTACGAGCAGTACTTC. This encodes CASSLLLARKSYEQYF.

This clone was detected a few times. This chain uses TRBV18 with TRBJ2-1, with 7 positions matching TRBD1. V lost 3 bases and J lost 7; bases outside the gene matches: 9. There are 15 residues in the CDR3. Germline lookup yields CDR1 KGHSH and CDR2 LQKENI. The CDR3: CASSPGQNTFNEQFF. The CDR3 nucleotides are TGTGCCAGCTCACCGGGACAGAACACCTTTAATGAGCAGTTCTTC.

The chain couples TRBV19 to TRBJ1-2, with D maybe TRBD1 (6 bases). The CDR3 runs to 13 residues. CDR1 and CDR2 (germline): LNHDA, SQIVND (reference sequence). V was shortened by 3 bases and J by 6 bases, with 11 bases between the two germline ends. The CDR3 region is CASSMAGVDGYTF. In nucleotides, the CDR3 is TGTGCCAGTAGTATGGCAGGGGTTGATGGCTACACCTTC. Full variable domain (remainder filled in from reference TRBV19 and TRBJ1-2): DGGITQSPKYLFRKEGQNVTLSCEQNLNHDAMYWYRQDPGQGLRLIYYSQIVNDFQKGDIAEGYSVSREKKESFPLTVTSAQKNPTAFYLCASSMAGVDGYTFGSGTRLTVV.

The chain has TRBV30 and TRBJ2-2; 11 positions match TRBD2. The germline V gene has CDR1 GTSNPN and CDR2 SVGIG (reference sequence). V dropped 5 bases and J dropped 6; count of bases not matched to a gene: 5. There are 14 residues in the CDR3. CDR3 in DNA: TGTGCCTGGGGAATACTAGCGGGAGCCGGGGAGCTGTTTTTT. Translated, it gives CAWGILAGAGELFF.

V is TRBV25-1 and J is TRBJ2-3, with D uncertain. This CDR3 is built from 14 residues. Germline V gene lookup returns CDR1 MGHDK and CDR2 SYGVNS. The V end lost 0 bases, the J end lost 8 bases, and 12 bases lay between the germline ends. CDR3 DNA sequence: TGTGCCAGCAGTGAATACGGAGACCTCCTTACGCAGTATTTT. This translates into CASSEYGDLLTQYF.

This sequence joins TRBV7-2 and TRBJ2-3, with TRBD1 matching over 9 bases. This CDR3 spans 15 amino acids. V shed 2 bases and J 4 bases; nucleotides not matched to a gene: 4. The germline V gene has CDR1 SGHTA and CDR2 FQGNSA. This CDR3 is CASSLTGQGSDTQYF. The DNA for the CDR3 is TGTGCCAGCAGCTTAACGGGACAGGGATCAGATACGCAGTATTTT.

This clone was observed a single time. The rearrangement uses TRBV19 and TRBJ1-2, with 8 bases identical to TRBD1. Per germline, CDR1 LNHDA and CDR2 SQIVND (reference sequence). The CDR3 is 13 residues long. This chain's CDR3 is CATSPTGEGGYTF. The CDR3 region has the DNA TGTGCTACATCACCGACAGGGGAAGGTGGCTACACCTTC.